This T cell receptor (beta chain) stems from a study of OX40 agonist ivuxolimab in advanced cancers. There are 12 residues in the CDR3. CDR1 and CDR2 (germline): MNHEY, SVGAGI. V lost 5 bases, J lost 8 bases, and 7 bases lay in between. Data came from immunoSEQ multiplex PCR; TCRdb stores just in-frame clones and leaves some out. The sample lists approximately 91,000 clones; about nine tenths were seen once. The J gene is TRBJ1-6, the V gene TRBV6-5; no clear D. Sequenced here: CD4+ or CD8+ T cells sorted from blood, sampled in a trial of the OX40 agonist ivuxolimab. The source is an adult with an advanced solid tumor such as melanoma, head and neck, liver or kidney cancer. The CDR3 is CASSQGDSPLHF. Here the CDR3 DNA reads TGTGCCAGCAGTCAAGGAGATTCACCCCTCCACTTT.